This entry lists 9 T cell receptor beta chains sequenced from one sample in a study of cytomegalovirus exposure and HLA in healthy donors (dated by TCRdb to 2017 to 2019). The library was produced with the immunoSEQ multiplex PCR assay. TCRdb mirrors the immuneACCESS table, restricted to in-frame sequences. Some clones are absent from its copies; in checked studies, under half trace to an unresolved V gene, and the reason for the others is unknown. This sample is represented by 160,000 or so clones; approximately 87% of them were singletons. Roughly 1.5% of the sample lies in the top ten. Sequenced material: PBMCs. The receptors here all came from a woman aged 25 to 45 in good health and CMV-seronegative.

This clone was counted once. This rearrangement joins TRBV4-2 to TRBJ1-2; the match to TRBD1 covers 9 bases. The CDR3 length is 15 residues. Germline CDR1 reads LGHNA; CDR2 reads YNFKEQ. Losses at the gene ends were 2 bases for V and 10 bases for J; bases not matched to a gene: 11. The CDR3 nucleotides are TGTGCCAGCAGCCAACCCGGACAGGGGTCTTTATACTACACCTTC. It translates to CASSQPGQGSLYYTF.

The table lists this clone with a few counts. This chain connects TRBV25-1 to TRBJ1-2; possible D gene TRBD1, 5 bases. V was trimmed by 3 bases and J by 8 bases, leaving 7 bases between them. CDR1 is MGHDK, CDR2 SYGVNS, per germline. This CDR3 comprises 11 residues. CDR3 protein: CASSDAGGYTF. The CDR3 DNA sequence: TGTGCCAGCAGTGATGCAGGGGGCTACACCTTC.

V usage is TRBV6-6 and J usage is TRBJ2-5; 9 nucleotides match TRBD2. Gene TRBJ2-7 matches the end of the DNA better, so the J call may be wrong. The CDR3 extends over 14 amino acids. The germline V gene encodes CDR1 MNHNY and CDR2 SVGAGI (reference sequence). The CDR3, as DNA: TGTGCCAGCACTCAGGCGGGGGGGCAATACGAGCAGTACTTC. It codes for CASTQAGGQYEQYF.

This clone was counted a single time. V and J are TRBV6-1 and TRBJ2-5, with D perhaps TRBD1 (6 bases). Trimming took 6 bases from V and 5 from J, leaving 13 bases between them. The CDR3 is made up of 13 amino acids. Germline CDR1 and CDR2: MNHNS and SASEGT. CDR3 DNA: TGTGCCAGCAGCAATCAAAGGGGGGAGACCCAGTACTTC. It encodes CASSNQRGETQYF.

The V call is TRBV27, the J call TRBJ1-1; 7 bases fit TRBD1. The junction had 6 bases not matched to a gene; V was cut back by 5 bases and J by 0 bases. The CDR3 sequence is 15 residues long. Germline CDR1 reads MNHEY; CDR2 reads SMNVEV (reference sequence). The DNA for the CDR3 is TGTGCCAGCAGTCAGGGGGGCAGATTGAACACTGAAGCTTTCTTT. It specifies CASSQGGRLNTEAFF.

The V gene is TRBV7-9, the J gene TRBJ1-1; a weak D match, TRBD1 (5 bases). The V gene lost 5 bases and the J gene lost 6 bases, with 10 bases spanning the gap. Germline V lookup: CDR1 SEHNR, CDR2 FQNEAQ (reference sequence). CDR3 size: 12 residues. The CDR3 spells CASSPQGSEAFF. The CDR3 DNA reads as TGTGCCAGCAGCCCCCAGGGTTCTGAAGCTTTCTTT.

The V call is TRBV29-1, the J call TRBJ2-5, with 9 bases that match TRBD2. This CDR3 spans 13 amino acids. Germline trimming cut 5 bases from V and 2 bases from J; bases unmatched to any gene: 3. The germline V gene has CDR1 SQVTM and CDR2 ANQGSEA. The DNA for the CDR3 is TGCAGCGTTAGCGGGGGGCCTCAAGAGACCCAGTACTTC. It yields the protein CSVSGGPQETQYF.

A single count supports this clone. The rearrangement joins TRBV7-2 to TRBJ1-1; perhaps TRBD1 as D (5 bases). Per germline, CDR1 SGHTA and CDR2 FQGNSA. The CDR3 sequence is 14 residues long. V was trimmed by 1 base and J by 0 bases, leaving 6 bases between them. The CDR3 region has the DNA TGTGCCAGCAGCTTAGACAGGTTGAACACTGAAGCTTTCTTT. It yields the protein CASSLDRLNTEAFF.

The chain uses TRBV10-3 and TRBJ2-2, with TRBD2 matching 11 bases. Germline lookup yields CDR1 ENHRY and CDR2 SYGVKD. Trimming removed 2 bases from V and 2 bases from J; junction bases left unmatched: 4. The CDR3 is 17 residues long. The CDR3 DNA is TGTGCCATCAGTGAGCCGGGACTAGCGGCAAACACCGGGGAGCTGTTTTTT. Translated, it gives CAISEPGLAANTGELFF.